This section outlines one T cell receptor beta chain sequence together with its context. This sample is drawn from a study of blood T cell repertoires in COVID-19. The overall study: Material from acute and convalescent COVID-19 was sourced from the United States, Italy and Spain. Sources were T cells, B-cell-depleted T cells, or PBMCs; the material itself was cDNA or gDNA.

V was pared by 0 bases and J by 5 bases, with 13 bases between. The CDR3 is 15 amino acids. Germline V CDR1 and CDR2: SGHRS, YFSETQ. Per the study methods: Nucleated cell number was recorded as an estimate derived from reference gene primer amplification. TCRdb's table, derived via immunoSEQ multiplex PCR, lists solely in-frame clones and lacks some. V and J calls plus clone size are reproduced from that table; the DNA served to infer D and trimming. The sample has around 63,000 clones, 80% to 90% seen once. This receptor was obtained from a man between 60 and 75 years old with acute or convalescent COVID-19. The source material was peripheral blood. The chain carries TRBV5-1 and TRBJ2-3; D is possibly TRBD1 (5 bases). CDR3 in amino acids: CASSLDPGLGDTQYF. The CDR3 nucleotides read TGCGCCAGCAGCTTGGACCCAGGGCTAGGAGATACGCAGTATTTT.